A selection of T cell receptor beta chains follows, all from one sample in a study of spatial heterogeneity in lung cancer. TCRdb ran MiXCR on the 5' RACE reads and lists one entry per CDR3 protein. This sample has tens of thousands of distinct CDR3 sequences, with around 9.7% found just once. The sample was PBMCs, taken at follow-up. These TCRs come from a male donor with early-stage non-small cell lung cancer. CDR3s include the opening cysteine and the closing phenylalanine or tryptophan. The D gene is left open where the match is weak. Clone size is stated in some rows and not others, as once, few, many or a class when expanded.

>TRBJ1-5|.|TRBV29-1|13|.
CSVGEGGNQPQHF
TGCAGCGTTGGGGAGGGCGGCAATCAGCCCCAGCATTTT
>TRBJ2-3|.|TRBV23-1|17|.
CASSRTRLGPRTDTQYF
TGCGCCAGCAGTCGAACGCGTCTAGGGCCCCGCACAGATACGCAGTATTTT
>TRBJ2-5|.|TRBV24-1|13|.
CATSVQNQETQYF
TGTGCCACCAGTGTGCAAAACCAAGAGACCCAGTACTTC
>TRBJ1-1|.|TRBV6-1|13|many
CASSDLENTEAFF
TGTGCCAGCAGTGACCTGGAGAACACTGAAGCTTTCTTT
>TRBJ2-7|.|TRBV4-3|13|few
CASSQGQGGEQYF
TGCGCCAGCAGCCAAGGGCAGGGGGGCGAGCAGTACTTC
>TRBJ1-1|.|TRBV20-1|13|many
CSAPDLENTEAFF
TGCAGTGCCCCGGACCTTGAGAACACTGAAGCTTTCTTT
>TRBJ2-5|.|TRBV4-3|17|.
CASSQDLPMTAQETQYF
TGCGCCAGCAGCCAAGATCTACCCATGACAGCGCAAGAGACCCAGTACTTC
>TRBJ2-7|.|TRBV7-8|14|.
CASSRAGDSYEQYF
TGTGCCAGCAGCCGGGCTGGGGACTCCTACGAGCAGTACTTC
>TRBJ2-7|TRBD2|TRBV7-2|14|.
CASSFTSGGNEQYF
TGTGCCAGCAGCTTTACTAGCGGGGGTAACGAGCAGTACTTC
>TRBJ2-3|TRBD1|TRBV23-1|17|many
CASSPRRDRGICDTQYF
TGCGCCAGCAGCCCCCGCCGGGACAGGGGGATCTGCGATACGCAGTATTTT
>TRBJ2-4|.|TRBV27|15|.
CASSWTALAKNIQYF
TGTGCCAGCAGTTGGACAGCTCTAGCCAAAAACATTCAGTACTTC
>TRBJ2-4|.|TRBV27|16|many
CASSLGVGGAKNIQYF
TGTGCCAGCAGTTTAGGTGTTGGAGGGGCCAAAAACATTCAGTACTTC
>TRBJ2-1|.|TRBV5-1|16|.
CASSMFTSSSYNEQFF
TGCGCCAGCAGCATGTTCACTTCTAGCTCCTACAATGAGCAGTTCTTC
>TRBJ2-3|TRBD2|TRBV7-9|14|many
CASSQRGSTDTQYF
TGTGCCAGCAGCCAGCGGGGGAGCACAGATACGCAGTATTTT
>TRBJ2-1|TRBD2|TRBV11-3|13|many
CASSRAGVGEQFF
TGTGCCAGCAGCCGAGCGGGGGTAGGTGAGCAGTTCTTC
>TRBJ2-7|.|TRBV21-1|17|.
CASSTSRGGTGTYEQYF
TGTGCCAGCAGCACATCTAGGGGAGGGACAGGGACCTACGAGCAGTACTTC
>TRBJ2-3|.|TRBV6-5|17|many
CASSYREPGALADTQYF
TGTGCCAGCAGTTACAGGGAGCCGGGAGCCCTTGCAGATACGCAGTATTTT
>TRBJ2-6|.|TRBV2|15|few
CASMNPGDGANVLTF
TGTGCCAGCATGAACCCAGGGGACGGGGCCAACGTCCTGACTTTC
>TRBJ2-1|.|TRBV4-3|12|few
CASSQVLSIEFF
TGCGCCAGCAGCCAAGTCCTATCAATAGAGTTCTTC
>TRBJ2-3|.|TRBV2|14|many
CASSDPPRTDTQYF
TGTGCCAGCAGTGACCCCCCCCGGACAGATACGCAGTATTTT
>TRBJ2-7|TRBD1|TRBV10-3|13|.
CAVLGTGTYELYF
TGTGCCGTACTGGGGACAGGCACCTACGAGCTGTACTTC
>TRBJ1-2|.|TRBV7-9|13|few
CASSSRQAGGYTF
TGTGCCAGCAGCTCGCGACAGGCGGGGGGCTACACCTTC
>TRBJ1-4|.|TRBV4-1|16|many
CASSQDRGSRDEKLFF
TGCGCCAGCAGCCAAGATCGGGGGTCCAGGGATGAAAAACTGTTTTTT
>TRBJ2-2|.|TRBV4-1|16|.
CASSPSPGGNTGELFF
TGCGCCAGCAGCCCCTCTCCTGGCGGGAACACCGGGGAGCTGTTTTTT
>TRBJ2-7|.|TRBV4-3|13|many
CASSQGITYEQYF
TGCGCCAGCAGCCAAGGGATCACCTACGAGCAGTACTTC
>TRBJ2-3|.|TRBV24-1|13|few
CATRPDGTDTQYF
TGTGCCACCAGGCCGGATGGCACAGATACGCAGTATTTT
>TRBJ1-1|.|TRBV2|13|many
CASSESGQAEAFF
TGTGCCAGCAGTGAAAGTGGGCAGGCTGAAGCTTTCTTT
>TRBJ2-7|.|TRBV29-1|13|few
CSVKQAYSYEQYF
TGCAGCGTTAAACAGGCCTATTCCTACGAGCAGTACTTC
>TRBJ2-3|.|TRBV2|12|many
CASTYPQDTQYF
TGTGCCAGCACTTACCCCCAAGATACGCAGTATTTT
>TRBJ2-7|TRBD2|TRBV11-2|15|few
CASSRGAGETYEQYF
TGTGCCAGCAGCCGCGGTGCGGGGGAGACCTACGAGCAGTACTTC
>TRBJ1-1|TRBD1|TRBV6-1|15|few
CASSEAGQGNTEAFF
TGTGCCAGCAGTGAAGCGGGACAGGGGAACACTGAAGCTTTCTTT
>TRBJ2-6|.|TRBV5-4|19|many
CASSPGTDKFHSGANVLTF
TGTGCCAGCAGCCCGGGGACGGATAAGTTTCACTCTGGGGCCAACGTCCTGACTTTC
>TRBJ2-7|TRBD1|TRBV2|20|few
CASSVWTGTGKVSYGYEQYF
TGTGCCAGCAGTGTTTGGACTGGGACAGGGAAGGTCAGTTACGGTTACGAGCAGTACTTC
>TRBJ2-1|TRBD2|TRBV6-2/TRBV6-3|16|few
CASSSGLAGPYNEQFF
TGTGCCAGCAGTTCCGGACTAGCGGGGCCCTACAATGAGCAGTTCTTC
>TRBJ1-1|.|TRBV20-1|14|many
CSARSFEEGPEAFF
TGCAGTGCTAGATCTTTTGAGGAAGGGCCTGAAGCTTTCTTT
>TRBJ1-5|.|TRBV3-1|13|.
CASSQDINQPQHF
TGTGCCAGCAGCCAAGACATCAATCAGCCCCAGCATTTT
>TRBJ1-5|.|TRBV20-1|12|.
CSASVSNQPQHF
TGCAGTGCTTCGGTCAGCAATCAGCCCCAGCATTTT
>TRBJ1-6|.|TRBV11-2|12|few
CASSFPGLTLHF
TGTGCCAGCAGCTTTCCAGGTCTCACCCTCCACTTT
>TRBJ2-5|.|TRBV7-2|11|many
CASSLGGTQYF
TGTGCCAGCAGCTTAGGCGGGACCCAGTACTTC
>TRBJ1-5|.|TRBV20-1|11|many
CSARGNQPQHF
TGCAGTGCTCGTGGGAATCAGCCCCAGCATTTT
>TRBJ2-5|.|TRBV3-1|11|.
CASSRAETQYF
TGTGCCAGCAGCCGAGCCGAGACCCAGTACTTC
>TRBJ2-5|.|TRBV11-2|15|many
CASSLRTGQQETQYF
TGTGCCAGCAGCTTACGAACAGGGCAACAAGAGACCCAGTACTTC
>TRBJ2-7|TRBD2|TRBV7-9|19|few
CASSPMTSGGAGRSYEQYF
TGTGCCAGCAGCCCAATGACTAGCGGGGGGGCTGGAAGGTCCTACGAGCAGTACTTC
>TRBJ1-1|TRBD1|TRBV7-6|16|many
CASSLLFQGANTEAFF
TGTGCCAGCAGCTTATTATTTCAGGGGGCGAACACTGAAGCTTTCTTT
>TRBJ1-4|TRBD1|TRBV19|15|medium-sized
CASSPIQGAEGKLFF
TGTGCCAGTAGTCCTATACAGGGGGCGGAGGGAAAACTGTTTTTT
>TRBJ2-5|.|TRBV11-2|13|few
CASSGDFQETQYF
TGTGCCAGCAGCGGGGATTTTCAAGAGACCCAGTACTTC
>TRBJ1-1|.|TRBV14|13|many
CASRDTRHTEAFF
TGTGCCAGCCGGGACACCCGCCACACTGAAGCTTTCTTT